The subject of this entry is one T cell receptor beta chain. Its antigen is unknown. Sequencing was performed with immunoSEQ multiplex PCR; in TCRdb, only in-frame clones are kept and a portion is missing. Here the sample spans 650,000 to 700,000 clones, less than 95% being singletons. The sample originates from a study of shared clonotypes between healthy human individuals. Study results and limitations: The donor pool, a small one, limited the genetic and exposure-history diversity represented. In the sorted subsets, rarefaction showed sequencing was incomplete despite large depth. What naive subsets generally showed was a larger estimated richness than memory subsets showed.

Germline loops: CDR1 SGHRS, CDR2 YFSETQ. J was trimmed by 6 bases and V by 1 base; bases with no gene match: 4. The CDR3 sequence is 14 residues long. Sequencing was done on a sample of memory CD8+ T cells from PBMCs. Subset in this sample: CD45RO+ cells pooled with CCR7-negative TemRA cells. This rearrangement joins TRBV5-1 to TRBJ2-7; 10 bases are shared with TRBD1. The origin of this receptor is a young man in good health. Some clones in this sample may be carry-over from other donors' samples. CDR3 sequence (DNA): TGCGCCAGCAGCTTGATGGGACAGGGGATCGAGCAGTACTTC. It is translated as CASSLMGQGIEQYF.